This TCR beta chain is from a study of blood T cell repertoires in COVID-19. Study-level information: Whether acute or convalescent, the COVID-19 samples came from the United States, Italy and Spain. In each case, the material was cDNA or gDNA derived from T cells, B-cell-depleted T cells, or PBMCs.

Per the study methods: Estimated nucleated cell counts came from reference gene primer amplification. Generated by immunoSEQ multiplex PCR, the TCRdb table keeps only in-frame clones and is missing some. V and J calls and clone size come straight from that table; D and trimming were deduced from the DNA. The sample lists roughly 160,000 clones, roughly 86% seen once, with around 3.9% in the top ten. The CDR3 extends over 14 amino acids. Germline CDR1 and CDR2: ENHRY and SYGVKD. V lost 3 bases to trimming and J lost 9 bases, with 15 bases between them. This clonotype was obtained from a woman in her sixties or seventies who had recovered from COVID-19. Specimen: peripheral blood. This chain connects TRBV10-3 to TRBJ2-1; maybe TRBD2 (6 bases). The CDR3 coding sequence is TGTGCCATCAGTGATGTGAGGGGAGGCACTGAGCAGTTCTTC. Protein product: CAISDVRGGTEQFF.